This T cell receptor beta chain was found in a study of beta chain features in type 1 diabetes. The overall study: There was similarity between patients and healthy donors in age, gender and cell yields. Over 85,000,000 sorted cells were examined across all samples.

Study-wide findings and caveats: The study found moderately but significantly shorter TCRB CDR3s in all four CD4+ subsets of Type 1 diabetes patients. VDJ junctions from patients with type 1 diabetes contained fewer insertions and more deletions.

As every portion of the isolated RNA was reverse transcribed, the sequencing read expressed TCRB transcripts. Sequencing was performed with immunoSEQ multiplex PCR; in TCRdb, only in-frame clones are kept and a portion is missing. The sample includes hundreds of thousands of clones, roughly an eighth of them seen just once. This clone showed up just a few times. The antigen remains unidentified. The sequence came from a young man with type 1 diabetes. Sequences were obtained from naive CD4+ T cells from blood.

The CDR3 spells CASSLTGGYDTGELFF. CDR3 bases: TGTGCCAGCAGTTTGACAGGGGGCTATGATACCGGGGAGCTGTTTTTT. V gene TRBV27 combines with J gene TRBJ2-2, with 10 nucleotides matching TRBD1. V was pared by 3 bases and J by 5 bases, with 6 bases of the junction left unmatched. CDR1 and CDR2 (germline): MNHEY, SMNVEV (reference sequence). CDR3 length equals 16 residues.